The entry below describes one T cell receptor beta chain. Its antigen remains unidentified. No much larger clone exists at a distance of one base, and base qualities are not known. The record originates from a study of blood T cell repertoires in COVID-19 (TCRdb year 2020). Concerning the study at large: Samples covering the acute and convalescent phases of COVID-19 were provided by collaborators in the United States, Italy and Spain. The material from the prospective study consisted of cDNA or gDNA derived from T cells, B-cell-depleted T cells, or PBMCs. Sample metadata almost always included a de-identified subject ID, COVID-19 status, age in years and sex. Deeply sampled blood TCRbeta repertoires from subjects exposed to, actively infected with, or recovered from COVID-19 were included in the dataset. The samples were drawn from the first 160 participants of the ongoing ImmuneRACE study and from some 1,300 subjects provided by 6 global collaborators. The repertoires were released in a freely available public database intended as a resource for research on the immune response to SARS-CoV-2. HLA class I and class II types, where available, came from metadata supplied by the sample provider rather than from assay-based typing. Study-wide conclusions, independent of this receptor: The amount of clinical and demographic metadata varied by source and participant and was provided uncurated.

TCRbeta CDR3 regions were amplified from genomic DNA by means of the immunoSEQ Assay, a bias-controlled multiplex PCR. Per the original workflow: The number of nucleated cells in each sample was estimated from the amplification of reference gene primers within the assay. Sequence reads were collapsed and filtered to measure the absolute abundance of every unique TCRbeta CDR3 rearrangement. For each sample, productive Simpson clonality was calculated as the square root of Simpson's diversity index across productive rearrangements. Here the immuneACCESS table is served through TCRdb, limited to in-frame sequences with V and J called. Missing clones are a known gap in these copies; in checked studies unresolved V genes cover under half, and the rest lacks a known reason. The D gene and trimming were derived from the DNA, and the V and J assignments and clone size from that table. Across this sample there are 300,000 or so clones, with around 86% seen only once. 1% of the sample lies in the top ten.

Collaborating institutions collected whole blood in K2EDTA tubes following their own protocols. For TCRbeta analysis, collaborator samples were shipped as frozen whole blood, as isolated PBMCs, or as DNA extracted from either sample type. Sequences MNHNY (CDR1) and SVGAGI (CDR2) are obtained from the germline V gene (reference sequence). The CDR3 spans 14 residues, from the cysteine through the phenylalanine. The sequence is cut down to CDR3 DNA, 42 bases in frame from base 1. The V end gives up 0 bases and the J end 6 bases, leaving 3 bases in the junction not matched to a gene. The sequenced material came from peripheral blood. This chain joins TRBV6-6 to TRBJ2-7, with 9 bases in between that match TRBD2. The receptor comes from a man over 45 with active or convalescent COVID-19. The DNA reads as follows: TGTGCCAGCAGTTACTCGTTTAGCGGGAGCGAGCAGTACTTC. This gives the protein CASSYSFSGSEQYF.